This T cell receptor beta chain was identified during a study of OX40 agonist ivuxolimab in advanced cancers. At the level of the whole study: The costimulatory receptor OX40 (CD134) was targeted by ivuxolimab, a fully human IgG2 agonistic monoclonal antibody. In the dose-escalation cohort, over 65% of patients were male, and the mean age was roughly 60 years, with a range of about 23 to 90. The purpose of peripheral TCRbeta sequencing was to test whether ivuxolimab changed TCR sequence diversity and led to clonal T-cell expansion. Intravenous ivuxolimab was administered to patients every 2 weeks at six dose levels: 0.01, 0.1, 0.3, 1.5, 3 and 10 mg/kg. The paper reports the monotherapy dose-escalation portion (N of about 52 patients) of the phase I ivuxolimab trial. Partial responses occurred in three dose-escalation patients, of whom one had hepatocellular carcinoma and two had cutaneous melanoma. Prior anti-PD-1, anti-PD-L1 or anti-CTLA-4 therapy was permitted, and checkpoint inhibitors had been received by more than 35% of dose-escalation patients. Among the roughly 54 dose-escalation patients, approximately 20 had hepatocellular carcinoma, about 15 melanoma, 9 renal cell carcinoma and 9 head and neck cancer. Overall study results and their limits: Low levels of normalized T-cell clonal expansion were also shown by some nonresponding patients. The antigen specificity of the peripheral T cells that underwent clonal expansion was not determined. At doses of 0.1 to 3.0 mg/kg, clonal expansion of both CD4+ and CD8+ blood T cells was observed from baseline to week 6. In the 0.1-3.0 mg/kg groups, partial responders were among the patients with the lowest normalized peripheral clonal expansion, particularly in CD8+ T cells. After ivuxolimab, more expanded clones were found on average in CD8+ T cells than in CD4+ T cells.

The trial excluded patients who had a history of autoimmune disease or were on systemic immunosuppression. Peripheral blood for TCR sequencing was drawn from every dose cohort at baseline, at cycle 4 day 1 and at cycle 7 day 1. Samples came from an open-label, multicenter, first-in-human phase I dose-escalation trial of ivuxolimab. Adults with locally advanced or metastatic melanoma, renal cell carcinoma, hepatocellular carcinoma or head and neck squamous cell carcinoma were enrolled in the trial. Before TCR sequencing, CD4+ T cells and CD8+ T cells from peripheral blood were sorted into separate populations. To sequence the TCRbeta CDR3 region, genomic DNA was isolated from the sorted cells. The immunoSEQ Assay was used for sequencing of TCRbeta CDR3 regions. TCRdb mirrors the immuneACCESS table, restricted to in-frame sequences. Some clones are absent from its copies; in checked studies, under half trace to an unresolved V gene, and the reason for the others is unknown. The sample profile shows about 96,000 clones; 90% of them were found once. Of the sample, 1.5% to 2% falls within the top ten clones.

The CDR3 goes from the cysteine to the phenylalanine over 13 residues. The retained sequence is limited to the CDR3, 39 bases, with the frame set at the first base. CDR1 and CDR2 were assigned from the germline V gene as SGHTA and FQGNSA. Trimming at the junction amounts to 5 bases on V and 8 bases on J, and the germline ends lie 12 bases apart. This clone is a singleton in its sample. The clone's antigen remains unknown. Per-base qualities were not stored, and no clone one base away is much larger. The sample consisted of CD4+ or CD8+ T cells sorted from blood, taken in a trial of the OX40 agonist ivuxolimab. The sequence derives from an adult with an advanced solid tumor such as melanoma, head and neck, liver or kidney cancer. The receptor chain draws on TRBV7-2 and TRBJ1-4; the D segment could be TRBD1, given 5 matching bases. The CDR3 region reads CASSRGTEEKLFF. The DNA is TGTGCCAGCAGCCGTGGGACGGAGGAAAAACTGTTTTTT.